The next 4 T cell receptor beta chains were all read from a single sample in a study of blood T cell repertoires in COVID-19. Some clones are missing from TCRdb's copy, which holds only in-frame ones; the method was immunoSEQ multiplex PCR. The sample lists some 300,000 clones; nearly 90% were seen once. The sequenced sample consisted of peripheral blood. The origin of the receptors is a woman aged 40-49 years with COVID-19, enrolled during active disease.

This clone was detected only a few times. DNA for the CDR3: TGTGCCAGCAGCCCCAGGACAGGGGGCTTTGGTAATGAGCAGTTCTTC. Its translation: CASSPRTGGFGNEQFF. The chain links TRBV11-3 to TRBJ2-1, with 11 positions matching TRBD1. Looked up from germline, CDR1 is SGHNT and CDR2 is YENEEA. The CDR3 is made up of 16 amino acids. V shed 5 bases, J shed 7 bases, and the junction held 10 bases outside the gene matches.

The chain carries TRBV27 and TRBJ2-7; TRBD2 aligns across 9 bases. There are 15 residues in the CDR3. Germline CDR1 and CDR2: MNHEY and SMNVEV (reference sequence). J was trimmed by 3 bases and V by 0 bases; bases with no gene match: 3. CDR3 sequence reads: CASSLSSGGRYEQYF. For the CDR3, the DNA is TGTGCCAGCAGTTTATCTAGCGGGGGCCGCTACGAGCAGTACTTC.

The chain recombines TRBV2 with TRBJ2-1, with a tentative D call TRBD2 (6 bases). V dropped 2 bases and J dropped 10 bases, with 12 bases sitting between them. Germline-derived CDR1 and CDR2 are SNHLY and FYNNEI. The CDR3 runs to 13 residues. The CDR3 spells CASSELGLLEQFF. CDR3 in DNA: TGTGCCAGCAGTGAACTGGGACTCCTGGAGCAGTTCTTC.

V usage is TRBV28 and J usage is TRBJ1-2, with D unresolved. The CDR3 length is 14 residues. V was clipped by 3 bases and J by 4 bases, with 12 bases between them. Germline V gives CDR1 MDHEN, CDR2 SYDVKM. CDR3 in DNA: TGTGCCAGCAGTTTCGCGGGGATCGGCTATGGCTACACCTTC. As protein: CASSFAGIGYGYTF.